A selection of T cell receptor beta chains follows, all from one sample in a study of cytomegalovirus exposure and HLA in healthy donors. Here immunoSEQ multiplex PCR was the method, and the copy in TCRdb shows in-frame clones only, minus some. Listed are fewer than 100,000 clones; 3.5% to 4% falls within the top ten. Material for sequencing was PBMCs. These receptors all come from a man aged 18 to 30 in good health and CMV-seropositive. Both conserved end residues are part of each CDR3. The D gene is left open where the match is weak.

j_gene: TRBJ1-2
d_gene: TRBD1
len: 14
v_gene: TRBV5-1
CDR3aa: CASSLSRTGEGYTF
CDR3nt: TGCGCCAGCAGCTTATCCCGGACAGGGGAGGGCTACACCTTC

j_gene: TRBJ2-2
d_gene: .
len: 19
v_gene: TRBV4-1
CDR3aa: CASSRPPRTGSANTGELFF
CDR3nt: TGCGCCAGCAGCCGACCGCCAAGAACCGGGTCCGCAAACACCGGGGAGCTGTTTTTT

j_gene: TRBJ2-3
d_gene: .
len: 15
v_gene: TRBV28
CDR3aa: CASSSRPSGADTQYF
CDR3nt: TGTGCCAGCAGTTCCCGGCCGTCGGGGGCAGATACGCAGTATTTT

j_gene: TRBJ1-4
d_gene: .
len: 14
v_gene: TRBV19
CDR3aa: CASRFPGSNEKLFF
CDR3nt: TGTGCCAGTAGATTCCCGGGATCTAATGAAAAACTGTTTTTT

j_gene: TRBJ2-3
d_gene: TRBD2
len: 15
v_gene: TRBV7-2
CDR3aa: CASSFTSGHTDTQYF
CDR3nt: TGTGCCAGCAGCTTTACTAGCGGCCACACAGATACGCAGTATTTT

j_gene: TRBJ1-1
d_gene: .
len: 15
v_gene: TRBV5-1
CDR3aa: CASSWGGRVNTEAFF
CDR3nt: TGCGCCAGCAGCTGGGGGGGGAGAGTGAACACTGAAGCTTTCTTT

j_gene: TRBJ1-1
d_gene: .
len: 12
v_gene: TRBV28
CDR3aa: CASSFAYGDSDF
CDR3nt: TGTGCCAGCAGTTTCGCGTACGGAGACTCCGACTTT

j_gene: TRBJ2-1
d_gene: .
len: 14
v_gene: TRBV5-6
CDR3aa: CASSFGVSDNEQFF
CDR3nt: TGTGCCAGCAGCTTCGGGGTATCCGACAATGAGCAGTTCTTC

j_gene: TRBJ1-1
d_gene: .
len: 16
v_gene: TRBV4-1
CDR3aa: CASSQAQWHRDAEAFF
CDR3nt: TGCGCCAGCAGCCAAGCACAATGGCACAGGGACGCTGAAGCTTTCTTT

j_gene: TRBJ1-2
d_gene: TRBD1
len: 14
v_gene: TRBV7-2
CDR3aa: CASTPPDRVGGYTF
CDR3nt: TGTGCCAGCACCCCACCGGACAGGGTCGGTGGCTACACCTTC

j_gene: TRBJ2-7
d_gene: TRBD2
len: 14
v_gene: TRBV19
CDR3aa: CASRPGLAHYEQYF
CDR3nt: TGTGCCAGTAGACCGGGACTAGCGCATTACGAGCAGTACTTC

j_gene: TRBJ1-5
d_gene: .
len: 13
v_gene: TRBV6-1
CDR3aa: CATNTYSNQPQHF
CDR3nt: TGTGCCACCAACACGTATAGCAATCAGCCCCAGCATTTT

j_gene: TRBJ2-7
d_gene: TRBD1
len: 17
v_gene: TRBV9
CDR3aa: CASSVALGQGGPYEQYF
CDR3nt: TGTGCCAGCAGCGTAGCTTTAGGACAGGGTGGGCCCTACGAGCAGTACTTC

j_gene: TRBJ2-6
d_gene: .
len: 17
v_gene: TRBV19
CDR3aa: CASSMGQGSSGANVLTF
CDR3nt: TGTGCCAGTAGTATGGGGCAGGGGAGCTCTGGGGCCAACGTCCTGACTTTC

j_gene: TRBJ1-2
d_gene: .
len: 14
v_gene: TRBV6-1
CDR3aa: CASSEVGEGNGYTF
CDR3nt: TGTGCCAGCAGTGAAGTCGGGGAGGGGAATGGCTACACCTTC

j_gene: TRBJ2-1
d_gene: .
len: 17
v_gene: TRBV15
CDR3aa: CATSRDKVAGSDNEQFF
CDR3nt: TGTGCCACCAGCAGAGATAAGGTGGCGGGGTCTGACAATGAGCAGTTCTTC

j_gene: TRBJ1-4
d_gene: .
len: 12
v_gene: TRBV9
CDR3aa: CASSLKNEKLFF
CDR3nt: TGTGCCAGCAGCCTAAAGAATGAAAAACTGTTTTTT

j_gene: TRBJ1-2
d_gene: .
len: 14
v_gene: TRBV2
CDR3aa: CASSPGPPRGGYTF
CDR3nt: TGTGCCAGCAGTCCCGGACCCCCGCGGGGTGGCTACACCTTC

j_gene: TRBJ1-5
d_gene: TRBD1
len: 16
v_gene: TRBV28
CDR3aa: CASSLLLGQGDQPQHF
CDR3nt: TGTGCCAGCAGTTTACTATTGGGACAGGGTGATCAGCCCCAGCATTTT

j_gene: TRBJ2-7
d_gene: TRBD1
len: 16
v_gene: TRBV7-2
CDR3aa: CASSLGGGTGFYEQYF
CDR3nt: TGTGCCAGCAGCTTAGGGGGCGGGACAGGGTTCTACGAGCAGTACTTC

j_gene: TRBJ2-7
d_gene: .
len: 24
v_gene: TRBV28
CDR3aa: CASSSANGHLRPDYPPDQAYEQYF
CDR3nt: TGTGCCAGCAGTTCTGCTAATGGACACCTCCGCCCGGACTACCCACCCGATCAGGCCTACGAGCAGTACTTC

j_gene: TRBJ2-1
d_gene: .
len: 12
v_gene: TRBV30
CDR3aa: CAWSVRPRQVIF
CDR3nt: TGTGCCTGGAGTGTTAGGCCGAGACAGGTTATCTTC

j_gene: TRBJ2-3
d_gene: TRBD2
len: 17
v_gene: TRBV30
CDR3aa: CAWSVQPSGGGTDTQYF
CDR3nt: TGTGCCTGGAGTGTACAGCCCAGCGGGGGTGGCACAGATACGCAGTATTTT